The clone carrying this T cell receptor beta chain showed up many times. The antigen is not known. TCRdb re-called the reads through MiXCR, storing one row per CDR3 protein. The sample holds more than 90,000 distinct CDR3 sequences, around 10% seen once. The sample belongs to a study of T cell repertoires in cytomegalovirus infection. Study as a whole: Through public TCR beta signatures, both CMV infection and matching HLA type were indicated.

Study-level points and caveats: Across the ex vivo response, the dominant clonotypes were HLA-C-restricted CMV-specific TCR beta clonotypes. Summed frequency of shared TCR beta families picked out CMV carriers who also had the relevant HLA.

Trimming cost V 5 bases and J 5 bases, with 12 bases left between them. CDR3 length: 14 residues. Germline values: CDR1 KGHDR, CDR2 SFDVKD. The chain has TRBV24-1 and TRBJ2-1; D remains ambiguous. This clonotype was obtained from a human donor in good health (CMV status not recorded). Some clones in this sample may be carry-over from other donors' samples. The specimen was PBMCs, sequenced either directly or after in vitro stimulation (not recorded which). The CDR3, as DNA: TGTGCCACCAGTGGAAGTAGCCGGAACAATGAGCAGTTCTTC. The encoded protein is CATSGSSRNNEQFF.